This TCR beta chain was captured by sequencing in a study of blood T cell repertoires in COVID-19 (TCRdb year 2020). A note on the overall study: The collaborator samples originated in the United States, Italy and Spain and spanned the acute and convalescent phases of COVID-19. The material from the prospective study consisted of cDNA or gDNA derived from T cells, B-cell-depleted T cells, or PBMCs. Deeply sampled blood TCRbeta repertoires from subjects exposed to, actively infected with, or recovered from COVID-19 were included in the dataset. A freely available public database, intended as a resource for researchers studying the immune response to SARS-CoV-2, is where the repertoires were released. Samples were obtained from the ongoing ImmuneRACE study (first 160 participants) and from about 1,300 subjects provided by 6 global collaborators. The sample metadata nearly always contained a de-identified subject ID, COVID-19 status, age in years and sex. Where available, HLA class I and class II types were taken from metadata supplied by the sample provider and were not determined by assay-based typing. Study-wide conclusions, independent of this receptor: How much clinical and demographic metadata was included differed by source and by participant, and the metadata was provided uncurated.

TCRbeta CDR3 regions were amplified from genomic DNA using the immunoSEQ Assay, a bias-controlled multiplex PCR. The original methods were these. Within the assay, amplification of reference gene primers was used to estimate how many nucleated cells each sample contained. Sequence reads were collapsed and filtered to measure the absolute abundance of every unique TCRbeta CDR3 rearrangement. For each sample, productive Simpson clonality was calculated as the square root of Simpson's diversity index over productive rearrangements. This immuneACCESS table, as held by TCRdb, lists in-frame sequences with V and J called but not all clones. Of the missing ones, under half trace to an unresolved V gene in checked studies; the others have no known cause. From that table come the V and J calls and clone size; the DNA was used to work out D and trimming. The sample table shows fewer than 500,000 clones, and approximately 90% are seen once. Of the sample, about 4.5% falls within the top ten clones.

Of note for this clone: Its target antigen remains unknown. No qualities accompany the bases; no much larger clone lies one base away.

Whole blood was collected in K2EDTA tubes by collaborating institutions according to the institutions' own protocols. For TCRbeta analysis, collaborators shipped samples as frozen whole blood, isolated PBMCs, or DNA extracted from either of those sample types. From a lookup of the germline V gene, CDR1 and CDR2 are SQVTM and ANQGSEA. Counted from cysteine to phenylalanine, this CDR3 has 15 amino acids. Only the CDR3 part of the read is kept: 45 bases, read in frame from the first base. V is reduced by 7 bases and J by 5 bases, leaving a spacing of 20 bases between them. The specimen sequenced was peripheral blood. This clonotype was sampled from a woman aged 25 to 39 with acute or convalescent COVID-19. Recombination connected TRBV29-1 to TRBJ2-2; 7 matching bases give a weak D call of TRBD2. The CDR3 here reads CSAVVGGPWTGELFF. The DNA reads as follows: TGCAGCGCTGTTGTGGGGGGGCCTTGGACCGGGGAGCTGTTTTTT.